The clone carrying this T cell receptor (beta chain) was found many times. The data stem from a study of HIV-infected patients and healthy controls. Around 0.5 ug RNA was reverse transcribed with alpha and beta constant-region primers. Alpha and beta chain libraries were made separately by chain-specific third strand synthesis with multiplexing indices. MiXCR was run by TCRdb on the 5' RACE reads, yielding one entry per CDR3 protein. The sample holds around 16,000 distinct CDR3 sequences; 9.4% are singletons and the top ten take roughly 4.6%. CDR3 length: 11 residues. Germline V gives CDR1 SNHLY, CDR2 FYNNEI. Trimming took 3 bases from V and 8 from J, leaving 5 bases between them. No cell fractionation was done, so the repertoire covers all unsorted peripheral blood T cells.

The sequence was collected from an adult in good health. The sequencing sample was made of blood. V and J are TRBV2 and TRBJ2-1; D gene uncertain. The DNA for the CDR3 is TGTGCCAGCAGTGACGTGTATGAGCAGTTCTTC. Encoded protein: CASSDVYEQFF.